This T cell receptor beta chain was retrieved from a study of cytomegalovirus exposure and HLA in healthy donors. Findings of the study overall: Listed as cytomegalovirus-associated were more than 150 TCR beta chains. Earlier findings revealed that most TCR beta V segments proved productive either about 87% or about 30% of the time.

This CDR3 has 15 amino acids. Per germline, CDR1 MNHEY and CDR2 SMNVEV (reference sequence). Trimming left V 1 base short and J 3 bases short, with 12 bases between. About this clone: Its target is not known.

Primers included in the PCR were 60 Vbeta and 13 Jbeta primers. Assay: immunoSEQ multiplex PCR; the TCRdb copy retains only in-frame clones and omits some. Altogether 150,000 or so clones are present, approximately 79% being singletons, with the ten largest covering 4.3%. This chain joins TRBV27 and TRBJ2-5; D possibly corresponds to TRBD2 (6 bases). The sample was PBMCs. The TCR originated in a man in his late teens or twenties in good health and CMV-seropositive. The CDR3 is CASSLWRGGKETQYF. As DNA, the CDR3 is TGTGCCAGCAGTTTATGGCGGGGAGGCAAAGAGACCCAGTACTTC.